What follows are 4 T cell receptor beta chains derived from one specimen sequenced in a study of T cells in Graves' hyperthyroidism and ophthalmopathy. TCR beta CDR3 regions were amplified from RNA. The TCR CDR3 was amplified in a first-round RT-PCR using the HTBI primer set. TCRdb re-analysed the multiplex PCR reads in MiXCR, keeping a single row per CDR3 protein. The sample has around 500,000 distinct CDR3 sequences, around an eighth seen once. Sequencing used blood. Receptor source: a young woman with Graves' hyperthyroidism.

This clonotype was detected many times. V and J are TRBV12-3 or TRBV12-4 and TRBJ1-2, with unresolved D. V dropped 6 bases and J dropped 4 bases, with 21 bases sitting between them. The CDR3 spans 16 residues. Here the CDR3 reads CASSLLTPSNRYGYTF. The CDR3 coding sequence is TGTGCCAGCAGCCTACTTACCCCGTCGAACCGCTATGGCTACACCTTC.

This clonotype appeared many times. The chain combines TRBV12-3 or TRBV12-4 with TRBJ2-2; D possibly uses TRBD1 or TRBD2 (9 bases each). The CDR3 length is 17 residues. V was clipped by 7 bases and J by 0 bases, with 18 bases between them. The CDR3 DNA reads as TGTGCCAGCAAACAGGGGGCTAGCGGGACGAACACCGGGGAGCTGTTTTTT. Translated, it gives CASKQGASGTNTGELFF.

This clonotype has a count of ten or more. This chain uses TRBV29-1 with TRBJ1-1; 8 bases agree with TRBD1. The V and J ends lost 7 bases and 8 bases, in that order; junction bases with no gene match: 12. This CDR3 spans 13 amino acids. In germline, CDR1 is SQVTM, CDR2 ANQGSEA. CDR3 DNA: TGCAGCGCCCCCGGGACAGGAGGGGCCGAAGCTTTCTTT. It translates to CSAPGTGGAEAFF.

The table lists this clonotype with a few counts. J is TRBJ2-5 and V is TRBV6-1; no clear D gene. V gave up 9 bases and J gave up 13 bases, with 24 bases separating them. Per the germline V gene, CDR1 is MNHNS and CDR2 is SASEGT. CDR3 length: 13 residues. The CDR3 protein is CASLVDNSLPGYF. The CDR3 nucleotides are TGTGCCAGTCTCGTTGACAACTCTCTCCCGGGGTACTTC.